This section outlines one T cell receptor (beta chain) sequence together with its context. The entry originates in a study of blood T cell repertoires in COVID-19. The overall study: The United States, Italy and Spain provided the acute and convalescent COVID-19 samples.

The method was immunoSEQ multiplex PCR; TCRdb's version includes in-frame clones alone and lacks a portion of them. The table shows hundreds of thousands of clones, with around 85% occurring only once. This sequence originates from a man at least 80 years old with acute or convalescent COVID-19. The sample consisted of peripheral blood.

CDR3 sequence (DNA): TGTGCCATCAGTGACTACAGGGGGGAAAAACTGTTTTTT. Encoded protein: CAISDYRGEKLFF. V and J are TRBV10-3 and TRBJ1-4, with 8 bases matching TRBD1. Trimming at V came to 3 bases and at J to 8 bases, leaving 2 bases not matched to a gene. This CDR3 has 13 amino acids. The germline V gene encodes CDR1 ENHRY and CDR2 SYGVKD.